The present TCR beta chain was sequenced within a study of cytomegalovirus exposure and HLA in healthy donors listed by TCRdb under 2017. Study-wide context: According to an earlier analysis of 587 of the donors, about 179 million T cells yielded 117 million unique TCR beta sequences and 276 Gb of sequence data. Across around 400 genotyped donors of the cohort, an average of roughly 250,000 unique TCR beta nucleotide sequences per donor were sequenced, and roughly a sixth of those sequences were non-productive. The study used immunosequencing to profile the T cell repertoires of approximately 640 subjects and linked those repertoires to cytomegalovirus serostatus. Every discovery cohort repertoire had been produced on one sequencing platform. In a later analysis, previously published TCR beta repertoires from about 670 donors were re-analyzed and high-resolution HLA genotyping was added so that TCR occurrence patterns could be studied. Rather than using new phenotypic data, the later analysis identified candidate immune exposures from TCR beta sequences and from how often those sequences occurred across donors. High-throughput TCR immunosequencing, statistical association of individual TCRs with disease status, and machine learning were combined to predict cytomegalovirus infection status. Along with the approximately 620-subject first cohort, a separate validation cohort of more than 90 different subjects was used. The number of donors typed differed by locus, with 629-630 for A, B, C, DRB1 and DQB1, around 520 for DQA1, about 610 for DPA1, and some 450 for DPB1. Around 330 gigabases of sequencing data and around 90 million unique TCR sequences made up an early release that covered fewer than 650 HLA-typed donors. HLA typing included class I and class II loci at four-digit resolution. Five DR-DQ haplotypes were handled as single units for association and clustering because linkage in the cohort was strong. An earlier analysis of several hundred of the donors applied high-throughput TCR beta sequencing to assess whether each TCR beta V gene segment acted as functional or pseudogenic. A later genetic analysis took genome-wide SNP genotypes for about 55% of the 666 donors and used that subset as a discovery cohort. Donor age, sex, ethnicity and CMV serostatus were collected together with the repertoire data. The study was designed to test whether signatures of past pathogen exposure could be identified by cataloging public T cell receptors. Of the 300 to 450 genotyped donors, more than 75% were placed in the genetic ancestry cluster associated with self-reported Caucasian donors. Summary of the overall study and its limitations: Compared with the roughly 670-donor mean, donors in an Asian-associated ancestry cluster had fewer N-insertions in productive TCRs, according to a later genetic analysis. According to the authors, the approach could potentially be generalized to other disease states and immunological phenotypes. A total of 164 TCR beta chains were listed by the study as associated with cytomegalovirus. For the cohort, immune exposure information was limited to CMV serostatus. The classifier was reported to diagnose cytomegalovirus status with high specificity and sensitivity in both the original and validation cohorts. According to a later analysis, most CMV-associated TCR beta chains appeared to be HLA-restricted, and the HLA associations seemed to be driven largely by CMV exposure. The 87-base-pair reads could not distinguish some IMGT-functional V segments, including TRBV6-2 and TRBV6-3, so those segments were excluded. While some public TCRs were present in many individuals, most TCR sequences turned up only very rarely across donors. Broadly in line with IMGT annotations, most TCR beta V segments showed up in productive rearrangements about 87% or about 30% of the time in an earlier analysis of several hundred of the donors. A later genetic analysis associated a missense DCLRE1C variant with V-gene and J-gene trimming of TCR beta chains, and an independent cohort replicated the association. Presence/absence analyses assumed roughly uniform sequencing depth across donors, an assumption that may not hold. Strong co-occurrence of HLA alleles, especially DR and DQ, made assigning TCR associations to individual alleles difficult. In a later analysis, about 16,000 TCR beta sequences were associated with specific HLA alleles at a false discovery rate of 0.05. In a later analysis, HLA-associated TCR beta chains showed more clonal expansion and lower generation probabilities than non-associated chains that were equally common. About 17 rarely observed V segments, including chromosome 9 orphons, were excluded from the earlier analysis of just under 600 of the donors because counts were too low. In a later analysis, TCR association rates were found to vary across HLA loci, with the most associated TCRs seen for DRB1 alleles and the fewest for HLA-C alleles. This cohort had only TCR beta chains sequenced, and the lack of alpha or paired-chain data limited which features could be detected. Correlated functional status among segregating V segments might be attributable to linkage disequilibrium, but an unknown experimental factor could not be ruled out. A further reported finding was that TCR beta sequences accurately predicted the HLA-A and HLA-B alleles for most subjects in the first cohort. A cluster of highly shared sequence variants was judged likely to be a technical artifact of the sequencing pipeline. Because HLA typing was unavailable for some donors at each locus, only the typed subset was used in association tests. In vitro tests confirmed that a few of the cytomegalovirus-associated TCR beta chains recognize cytomegalovirus antigens. In a later analysis, several top co-occurrence clusters were reported to appear linked to parvovirus B19, influenza, CMV and Epstein-Barr virus.

As regards this clone: Its antigen remains undetermined. The record has no base qualities; no much larger clone is one base away.

Receptor amplification or capture employed the immunoSEQ multiplex PCR assay. For the multiplex PCR, a mixture combining 60 forward primers for TCR Vbeta segments and 13 reverse primers for TCR Jbeta segments was used. Amplification of the CDR3 region of rearranged TCR beta genes was performed with a multiplex PCR assay on genomic DNA. On the Illumina HiSeq System, the amplified TCR beta libraries were sequenced as 87-base-pair reads. The paper's data handling went like this. In a later analysis, tens of millions of unique TCR beta chains were counted across the roughly 670 repertoires, and approximately 9.9 million of these chains were shared by at least two donors. Raw reads were error-corrected and collapsed into unique sequences with a nearest-neighbor algorithm that merged closely related sequences to remove PCR and sequencing errors. CDR3 sequences were aligned to IMGT reference sequences to assign V, D and J gene segments. Each retained sequence needed at least a six-nucleotide match to both a V gene segment and a J gene segment. Rearrangements were called productive when the CDR3 lacked stop codons and stayed in frame with V and J; all others were non-productive. CDR3 was defined by IMGT convention, running from the second conserved V-encoded cysteine to the conserved J-encoded phenylalanine. The earlier analysis of 550 to 650 of the donors excluded any sequence lacking an unambiguous match to a single V gene segment. An earlier analysis of several hundred of the donors classified V segments as functional when productive rearrangements were above 56.7% and as segregating when the standard deviation between donors was above 5%. A statistical classification framework was built for diagnosing cytomegalovirus status from the catalog of TCR beta chain sequences. V and J gene assignment, in a later analysis, came from comparing TCR nucleotide sequences with IMGT/GENE-DB human TR gene sequences. A later analysis assigned CDR3 sequences and most-parsimonious VDJ recombination scenarios with the TCRdist pipeline. A later analysis defined each TCR beta chain by its CDR3 amino acid sequence plus V-gene family, and excluded reads lacking a unique V-gene family. To address suspected cross-contamination and a sequencing artifact, a later analysis removed roughly 580 highly shared, low-generation-probability nucleotide sequences. For each public chain, a later analysis derived a clonal expansion index from normalized ranks of inferred template counts within each repertoire. Generation probabilities in a later analysis came from a VDJ recombination model fitted to out-of-frame rearrangements, and those results were checked against IGoR. In a later analysis, TCR-TCR, TCR-HLA and TCR-CMV co-occurrence was scored with hypergeometric tests, and a repertoire-size bias correction was applied to TCR pairs. A later analysis estimated false discovery rates by permuting HLA or CMV assignments 20 times. In a later analysis, co-occurring TCRs were grouped with DBSCAN, and TCRdist sequence similarity was added when clustering was performed within HLA-allele-positive subsets. Repertoires with fewer than 30,000 or more than 120,000 public chains, plus five repertoires with anomalous nucleotide sharing, were excluded from co-occurrence clustering. TCRdb took this table from immuneACCESS and kept in-frame rearrangements with V and J called. Such tables lack part of the clones; where checked against another copy, unresolved V genes explain under half of the gap, and the rest is unexplained. The DNA was the basis for D and trimming; V, J and clone size are from that table. The sample table holds 70,000 to 90,000 clones, of which roughly 75% were seen once. Of the sample, around 2% is held by the ten largest clones.

The germline V gene gives CDR1 as SGHDT and CDR2 as YYEEEE. V loses 0 bases of germline sequence and J loses 0 bases, and the interval between the two ends is 14 bases. The CDR3 starts with the cysteine, ends with the phenylalanine, and has 17 residues. Only the CDR3 region is kept as DNA, spanning 51 bases read in frame from base 1. In total, around 600 healthy bone marrow donors made up the cohort. Cohort members were all nominally healthy when sampled, although unrecorded immune exposures were likely present. The donor tested CMV seronegative and was one of the 352 seronegative cohort members. A peripheral blood sample was collected from each donor, and TCR beta sequencing was performed on peripheral blood mononuclear cells. The Qiagen DNeasy Blood Extraction Kit was used to extract genomic DNA from the blood cell samples.

The chain is assembled from TRBV5-6 and TRBJ2-3; confidence is insufficient to name the D gene. This clonotype originated in a man aged 40-49 years in good health and CMV-seronegative. Sequenced sample: PBMCs. Here the CDR3 is given as CASSLESWPTSTDTQYF. The bases are TGTGCCAGCAGCTTGGAGAGTTGGCCGACAAGCACAGATACGCAGTATTTT.